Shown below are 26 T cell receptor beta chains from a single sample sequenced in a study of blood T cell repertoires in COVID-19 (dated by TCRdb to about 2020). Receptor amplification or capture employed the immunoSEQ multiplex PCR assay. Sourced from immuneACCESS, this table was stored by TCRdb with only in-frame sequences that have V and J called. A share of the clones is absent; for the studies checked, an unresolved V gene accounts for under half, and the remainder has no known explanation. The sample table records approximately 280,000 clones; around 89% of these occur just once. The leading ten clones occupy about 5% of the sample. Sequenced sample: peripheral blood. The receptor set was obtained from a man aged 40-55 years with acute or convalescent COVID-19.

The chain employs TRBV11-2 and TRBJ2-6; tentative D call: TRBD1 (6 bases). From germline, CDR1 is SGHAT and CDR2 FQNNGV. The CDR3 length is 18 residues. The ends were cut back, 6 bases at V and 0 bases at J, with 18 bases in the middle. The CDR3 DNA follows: TGTGCCAGCAGGCTTCCTCGACAGGTCTCCTCTGGGGCCAACGTCCTGACTTTC. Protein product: CASRLPRQVSSGANVLTF.

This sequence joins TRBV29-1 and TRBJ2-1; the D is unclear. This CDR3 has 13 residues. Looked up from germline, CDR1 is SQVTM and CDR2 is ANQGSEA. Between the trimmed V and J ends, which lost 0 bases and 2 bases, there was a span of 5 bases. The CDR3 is CSVEDLAYNEQFF. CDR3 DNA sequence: TGCAGCGTTGAAGATCTAGCCTACAATGAGCAGTTCTTC.

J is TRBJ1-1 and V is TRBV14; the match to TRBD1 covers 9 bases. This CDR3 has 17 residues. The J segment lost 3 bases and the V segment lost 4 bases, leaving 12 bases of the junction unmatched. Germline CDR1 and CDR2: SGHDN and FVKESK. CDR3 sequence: CASSLISGTGRYTEAFF. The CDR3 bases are TGTGCCAGCAGCCTCATTTCCGGGACAGGGAGATACACTGAAGCTTTCTTT.

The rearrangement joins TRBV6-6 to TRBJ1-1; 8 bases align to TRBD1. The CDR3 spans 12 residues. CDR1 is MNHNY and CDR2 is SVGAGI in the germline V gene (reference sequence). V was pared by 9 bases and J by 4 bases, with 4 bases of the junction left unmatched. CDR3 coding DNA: TGTGCCAGTGGACAGGGAATCACTGAAGCTTTCTTT. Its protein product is CASGQGITEAFF.

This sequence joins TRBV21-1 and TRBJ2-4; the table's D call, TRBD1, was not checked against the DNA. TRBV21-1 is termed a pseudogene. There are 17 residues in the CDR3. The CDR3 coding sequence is TGTGCCAGCAGCAAAGTCGGACAGGCTCAACGGAGGAACATTCAGTACTTC. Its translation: CASSKVGQAQRRNIQYF.

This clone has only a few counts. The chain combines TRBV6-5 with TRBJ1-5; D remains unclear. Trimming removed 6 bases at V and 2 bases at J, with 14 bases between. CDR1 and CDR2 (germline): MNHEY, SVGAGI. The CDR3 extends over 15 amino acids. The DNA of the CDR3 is TGTGCCAGCAGACCAGGAGGCCCACGCAATCAGCCCCAGCATTTT. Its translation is CASRPGGPRNQPQHF.

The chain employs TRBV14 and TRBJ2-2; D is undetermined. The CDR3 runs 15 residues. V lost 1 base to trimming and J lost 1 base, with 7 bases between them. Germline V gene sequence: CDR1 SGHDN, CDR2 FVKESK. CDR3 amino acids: CASSQARWNTGELFF. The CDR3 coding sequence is TGTGCCAGCAGCCAAGCGCGGTGGAACACCGGGGAGCTGTTTTTT.

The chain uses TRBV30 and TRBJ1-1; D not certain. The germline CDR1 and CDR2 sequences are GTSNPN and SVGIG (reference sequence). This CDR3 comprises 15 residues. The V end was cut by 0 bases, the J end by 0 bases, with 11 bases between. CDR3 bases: TGTGCCTGGAGTGTAGACACCTGGTTGAACACTGAAGCTTTCTTT. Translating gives CAWSVDTWLNTEAFF.

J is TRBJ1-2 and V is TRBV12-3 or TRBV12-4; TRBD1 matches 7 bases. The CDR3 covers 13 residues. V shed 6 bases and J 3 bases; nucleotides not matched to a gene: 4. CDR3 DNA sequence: TGTGCCAGCAGCCCCGGGACAGACTATGGCTACACCTTC. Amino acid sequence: CASSPGTDYGYTF.

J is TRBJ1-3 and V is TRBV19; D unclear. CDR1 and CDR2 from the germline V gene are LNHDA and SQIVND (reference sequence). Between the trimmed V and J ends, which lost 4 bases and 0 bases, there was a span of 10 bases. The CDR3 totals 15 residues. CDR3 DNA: TGTGCCAGTAGTAGACAAACGACCTCTGGAAACACCATATATTTT. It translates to CASSRQTTSGNTIYF.

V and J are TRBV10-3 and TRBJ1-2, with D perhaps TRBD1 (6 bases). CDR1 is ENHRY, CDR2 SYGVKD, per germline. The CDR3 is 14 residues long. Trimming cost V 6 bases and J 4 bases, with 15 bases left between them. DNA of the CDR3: TGTGCCATCAGCGCGAACAGGGATTTCTATGGCTACACCTTC. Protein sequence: CAISANRDFYGYTF.

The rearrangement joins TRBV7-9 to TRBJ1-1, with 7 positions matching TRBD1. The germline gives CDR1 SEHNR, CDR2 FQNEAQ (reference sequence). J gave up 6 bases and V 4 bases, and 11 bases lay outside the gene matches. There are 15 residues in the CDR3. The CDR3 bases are TGTGCCAGCAGCTCTGACAGGGTGGGGAAGGCTGAAGCTTTCTTT. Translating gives CASSSDRVGKAEAFF.

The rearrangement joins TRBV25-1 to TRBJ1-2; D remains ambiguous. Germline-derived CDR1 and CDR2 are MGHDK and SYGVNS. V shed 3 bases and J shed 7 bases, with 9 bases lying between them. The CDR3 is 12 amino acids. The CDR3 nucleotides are TGTGCCAGCAGTGAGTATCGAGGTGGCTACACCTTC. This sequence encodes CASSEYRGGYTF.

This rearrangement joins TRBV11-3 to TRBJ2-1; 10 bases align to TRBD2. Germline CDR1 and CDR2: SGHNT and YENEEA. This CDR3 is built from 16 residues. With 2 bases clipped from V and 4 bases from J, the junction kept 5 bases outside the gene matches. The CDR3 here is CASSLRQRGGYNEQFF. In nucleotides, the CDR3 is TGTGCCAGCAGCTTACGTCAGCGGGGGGGATACAATGAGCAGTTCTTC. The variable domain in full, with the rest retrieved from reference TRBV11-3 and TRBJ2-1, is EAGVVQSPRYKIIEKKQPVAFWCNPISGHNTLYWYLQNLGQGPELLIRYENEEAVDDSQLPKDRFSAERLKGVDSTLKIQPAELGDSAVYLCASSLRQRGGYNEQFFGPGTRLTVL.

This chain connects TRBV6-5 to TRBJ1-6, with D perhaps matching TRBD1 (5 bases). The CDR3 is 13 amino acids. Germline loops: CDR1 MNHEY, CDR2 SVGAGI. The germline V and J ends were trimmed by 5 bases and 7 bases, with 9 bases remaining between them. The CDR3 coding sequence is TGTGCCAGCAGTCGACAGAAGAATTCACCCCTCCACTTT. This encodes CASSRQKNSPLHF.

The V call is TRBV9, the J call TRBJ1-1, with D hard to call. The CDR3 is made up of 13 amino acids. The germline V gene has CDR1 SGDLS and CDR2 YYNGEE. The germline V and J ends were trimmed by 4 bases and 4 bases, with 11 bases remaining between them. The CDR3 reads CASSLERGTEAFF. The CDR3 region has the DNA TGTGCCAGCAGCCTCGAGCGGGGCACTGAAGCTTTCTTT.

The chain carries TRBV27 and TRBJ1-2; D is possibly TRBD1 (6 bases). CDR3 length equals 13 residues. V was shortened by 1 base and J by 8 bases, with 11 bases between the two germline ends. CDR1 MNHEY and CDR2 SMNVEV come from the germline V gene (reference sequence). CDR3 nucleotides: TGTGCCAGCAGTTTATTCAGGGGTTACGGCTACACCTTC. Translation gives CASSLFRGYGYTF.

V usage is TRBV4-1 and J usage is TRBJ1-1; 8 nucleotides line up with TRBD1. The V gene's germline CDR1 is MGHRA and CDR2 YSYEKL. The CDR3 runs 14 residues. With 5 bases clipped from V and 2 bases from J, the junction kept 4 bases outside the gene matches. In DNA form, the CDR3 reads TGCGCCAGCAGCTACGACAGGGGAAACACTGAAGCTTTCTTT. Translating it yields CASSYDRGNTEAFF.

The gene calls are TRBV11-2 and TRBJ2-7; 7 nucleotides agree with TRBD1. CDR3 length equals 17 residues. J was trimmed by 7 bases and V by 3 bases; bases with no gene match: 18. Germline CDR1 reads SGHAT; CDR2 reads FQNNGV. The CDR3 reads CASSLRDSLNRGEEQYF. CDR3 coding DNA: TGTGCCAGCAGCTTGAGGGACAGCCTAAATCGGGGAGAAGAGCAGTACTTC.

CDR3 region: CSVLMGGYEQYF. Written as DNA, the CDR3 is TGCAGCGTTCTAATGGGGGGCTACGAGCAGTACTTC. The chain uses TRBV29-1 and TRBJ2-7; D is perhaps TRBD2 (6 bases). This CDR3 contains 12 residues. The V gene lost 5 bases and the J gene lost 3 bases, with 11 bases spanning the gap. Germline assignment: CDR1 SQVTM and CDR2 ANQGSEA.

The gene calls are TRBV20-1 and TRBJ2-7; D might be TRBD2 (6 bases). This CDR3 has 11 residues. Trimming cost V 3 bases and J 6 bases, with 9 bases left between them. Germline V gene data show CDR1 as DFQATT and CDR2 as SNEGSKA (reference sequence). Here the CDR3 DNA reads TGCAGTGCTAGTTCAGCGGGCGAGCAGTACTTC. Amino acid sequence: CSASSAGEQYF.

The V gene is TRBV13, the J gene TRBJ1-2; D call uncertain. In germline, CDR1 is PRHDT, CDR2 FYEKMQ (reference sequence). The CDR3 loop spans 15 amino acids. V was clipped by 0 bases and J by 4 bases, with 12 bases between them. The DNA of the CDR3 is TGTGCCAGCAGCTTAGGCCCGACACCTCTCTATGGCTACACCTTC. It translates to CASSLGPTPLYGYTF. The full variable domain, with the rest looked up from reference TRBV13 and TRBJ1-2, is AAGVIQSPRHLIKEKRETATLKCYPIPRHDTVYWYQQGPGQDPQFLISFYEKMQSDKGSIPDRFSAQQFSDYHSELNMSSLELGDSALYFCASSLGPTPLYGYTFGSGTRLTVV.

CDR3 in amino acids: CSARGRWEQYF. CDR3 nucleotides: TGCAGTGCTAGGGGCAGATGGGAGCAGTACTTC. This chain joins TRBV20-1 and TRBJ2-7, with D unresolved. Trimming took off 3 bases at V and 7 bases at J, with 10 bases between the two ends. Germline-derived CDR1 and CDR2 are DFQATT and SNEGSKA (reference sequence). The CDR3 is 11 amino acids.

CDR3 residues: CASGSPETFNEKLFF. Here the CDR3 DNA reads TGTGCTAGTGGTAGCCCGGAGACCTTCAATGAAAAACTGTTTTTT. The chain is built from TRBV12-5 and TRBJ1-4; D is uncertain. Germline V gene lookup returns CDR1 LGHNT and CDR2 FRNRAP. This CDR3 is 15 amino acids long. V was clipped by 5 bases and J by 5 bases, with 15 bases between them.

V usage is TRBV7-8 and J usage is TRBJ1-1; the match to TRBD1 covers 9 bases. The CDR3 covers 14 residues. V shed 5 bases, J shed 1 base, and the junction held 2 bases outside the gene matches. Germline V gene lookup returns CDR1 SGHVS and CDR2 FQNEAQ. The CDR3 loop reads CASSQQGANTEAFF. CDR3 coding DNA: TGTGCCAGCAGCCAACAGGGGGCGAACACTGAAGCTTTCTTT.

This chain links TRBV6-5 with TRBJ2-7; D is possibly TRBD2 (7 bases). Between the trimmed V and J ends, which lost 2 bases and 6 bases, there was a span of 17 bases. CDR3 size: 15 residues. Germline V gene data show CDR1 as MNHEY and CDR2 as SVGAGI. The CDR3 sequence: CASSYNQRGAGEQYF. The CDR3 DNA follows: TGTGCCAGCAGTTACAACCAACGGGGGGCGGGCGAGCAGTACTTC.